What follows is one T cell receptor (beta chain) and its context. Its antigen is as yet unknown. The record originates from a study of T cell responses to AZD1222 COVID-19 vaccine. The study, taken as a whole, reports: The sample set comprised mostly white British donors with more females, and clonal diversity was possibly underestimated.

The CDR3 spans 12 residues. Germline CDR1 and CDR2: SGHDT and YYEEEE. V was clipped by 4 bases and J by 8 bases, with 12 bases between them. Profiling relied on immunoSEQ multiplex PCR, and the TCRdb table lists in-frame clones only, not all of them. The data contain fewer than 150,000 clones, around 90% of them singletons. The V call is TRBV5-6, the J call TRBJ1-1, with D perhaps TRBD1 (5 bases). The sequence was collected from an adult in good health. This specimen was peripheral blood, taken on day 0 of AZD1222 vaccination. The CDR3 loop reads CASSVPGREAFF. As DNA, the CDR3 is TGTGCCAGCAGCGTCCCGGGACGAGAAGCTTTCTTT.